The 13 T cell receptor beta chains presented below share a single source sample, sequenced in a study of blood T cell repertoires in COVID-19. Profiling relied on immunoSEQ multiplex PCR, and the TCRdb table lists in-frame clones only, not all of them. Of around 160,000 clones listed, roughly 90% are singletons. The sequencing input was peripheral blood. Receptors were obtained from a man in his fifties or sixties with active or convalescent COVID-19.

This clone was observed once. The chain couples TRBV3-1 (or the pseudogene TRBV3-2) to TRBJ2-2, with D possibly matching TRBD2 (6 bases). This CDR3 comprises 16 residues. Germline V CDR1 and CDR2: LGHDT, YNNKEL (reference sequence). V lost 1 base to trimming and J lost 4 bases, with 13 bases between them. The CDR3 DNA reads as TGTGCCAGCAGCCAAGGGTACGGGGGTGGCACCGGGGAGCTGTTTTTT. This sequence encodes CASSQGYGGGTGELFF.

The table lists this clone with a count of one. The chain combines TRBV11-2 with TRBJ1-2; D ambiguous. V was shortened by 3 bases and J by 4 bases, with 6 bases between the two germline ends. The CDR3 runs 12 residues. Germline-derived CDR1 and CDR2 are SGHAT and FQNNGV. CDR3 residues: CASSLTSYGYTF. The CDR3 DNA follows: TGTGCCAGCAGCTTGACATCCTATGGCTACACCTTC.

This clone has only a few counts. J is TRBJ1-1 and V is TRBV6-5; D is possibly TRBD1 (5 bases). Germline V lookup: CDR1 MNHEY, CDR2 SVGAGI. The CDR3 is 14 amino acids. The V and J ends lost 6 bases and 1 base respectively, with 12 bases between them. CDR3 nucleotides: TGTGCCAGCAGAACCGGGCAGGGGAACACTGAAGCTTTCTTT. It specifies CASRTGQGNTEAFF.

The chain uses TRBV6-6 and TRBJ1-4, with 11 positions matching TRBD1. Germline CDR1 is MNHNY and CDR2 is SVGAGI (reference sequence). The CDR3 has 14 amino acids. The J segment lost 7 bases and the V segment lost 6 bases, leaving 4 bases of the junction unmatched. CDR3 sequence: CASRSGQGAEKLFF. The CDR3, as DNA: TGTGCCAGCAGATCAGGACAGGGGGCTGAAAAACTGTTTTTT.

The V call is TRBV27, the J call TRBJ1-1; 12 bases are a match to TRBD1. The junction had 5 bases not matched to a gene; V was cut back by 5 bases and J by 4 bases. Germline values: CDR1 MNHEY, CDR2 SMNVEV (reference sequence). CDR3 length: 15 amino acids. CDR3 in DNA: TGTGCCAGCAGTCCCCGGGACAGGGGGCCCACTGAAGCTTTCTTT. Translation: CASSPRDRGPTEAFF.

The gene calls are TRBV4-2 and TRBJ1-4; TRBD1 agrees at 10 bases. The V gene end was trimmed by 1 base and the J gene end by 6 bases; junction bases not matched to a gene: 5. CDR1 LGHNA and CDR2 YNFKEQ come from the germline V gene. This CDR3 is 16 amino acids long. The CDR3 sequence is CASSQVQTGGDEKLFF. The CDR3 DNA is TGTGCCAGCAGCCAAGTCCAGACAGGGGGCGATGAAAAACTGTTTTTT.

This sequence joins TRBV24-1 and TRBJ2-1; 7 positions agree with TRBD2. Trimming took 3 bases from V and 7 from J; bases not matched to a gene: 11. Germline CDR1 KGHDR, CDR2 SFDVKD. The CDR3 totals 16 residues. The DNA of the CDR3 is TGTGCCACCAGTGATCCAACGGGGGGAGAGAGGAATGAGCAGTTCTTC. This sequence encodes CATSDPTGGERNEQFF.

This clone was seen a few times. The chain carries TRBV2 and TRBJ1-1; D is unresolved. Per the germline V gene, CDR1 is SNHLY and CDR2 is FYNNEI. Trimming pared 4 bases from V and 0 bases from J, leaving 9 bases between. This CDR3 spans 14 amino acids. The CDR3 reads CASSGLLMNTEAFF. For the CDR3, the DNA is TGTGCCAGCAGTGGACTGCTCATGAACACTGAAGCTTTCTTT. Complete variable domain (other parts from reference TRBV2 and TRBJ1-1): EPEVTQTPSHQVTQMGQEVILRCVPISNHLYFYWYRQILGQKVEFLVSFYNNEISEKSEIFDDQFSVERPDGSNFTLKIRSTKLEDSAMYFCASSGLLMNTEAFFGQGTRLTVV.

The chain couples TRBV5-6 to TRBJ1-6; TRBD1 aligns across 7 bases. Trimming took 0 bases from V and 1 from J; bases not matched to a gene: 4. The CDR3 has 17 residues. Germline V gene lookup returns CDR1 SGHDT and CDR2 YYEEEE. CDR3 DNA sequence: TGTGCCAGCAGCTTGGACAGGGGTTTTTCCTATAATTCACCCCTCCACTTT. Amino acid sequence: CASSLDRGFSYNSPLHF.

V is TRBV4-2 and J is TRBJ1-1, with D possibly matching TRBD1 (5 bases). In germline, CDR1 is LGHNA, CDR2 YNFKEQ. The V end lost 4 bases, the J end lost 1 base, and 13 bases lay between the germline ends. The CDR3 has 15 amino acids. The CDR3 region has the DNA TGTGCCAGCAGCCCTTACAGGTCGGGGAACACTGAAGCTTTCTTT. This gives the protein CASSPYRSGNTEAFF.

This clone was recorded a few times. The chain joins TRBV29-1 to TRBJ1-2; the D gene is possibly TRBD1 (5 bases). Germline V gene sequence: CDR1 SQVTM, CDR2 ANQGSEA. V was shortened by 5 bases and J by 0 bases, with 10 bases between the two germline ends. This CDR3 has 13 amino acids. CDR3 sequence: CSVRAGTNYGYTF. The CDR3 nucleotides are TGCAGCGTTCGGGCAGGGACTAACTATGGCTACACCTTC.

The V gene is TRBV5-6, the J gene TRBJ1-4; a weak D match, TRBD1 (6 bases). This CDR3 contains 14 residues. CDR1 SGHDT and CDR2 YYEEEE come from the germline V gene. Trimming took 6 bases from V and 4 from J, leaving 13 bases between them. The CDR3 is CASKTGSLNEKLFF. CDR3 sequence (DNA): TGTGCCAGCAAAACAGGGAGCCTTAATGAAAAACTGTTTTTT.

The V gene is TRBV5-4, the J gene TRBJ1-6; unclear D gene. Trimming removed 2 bases from V and 8 bases from J, with 8 bases in between. The CDR3 runs to 13 residues. Germline loops: CDR1 SGHNT, CDR2 YYREEE (reference sequence). The CDR3 region has the DNA TGTGCCAGCAGCTTATCCGAGGATTCACCCCTCCACTTT. This gives the protein CASSLSEDSPLHF.